These T cell receptor beta chains were read from a single sample in a study of T cells in Graves' hyperthyroidism and ophthalmopathy. From the multiplex PCR reads, TCRdb called clonotypes with MiXCR, one entry per CDR3 protein. Of approximately 870,000 distinct CDR3 sequences listed, roughly 40% are singletons. The sequencing input was blood. These receptors came from a man younger than 30 with Graves' hyperthyroidism. Both conserved end residues are part of each CDR3. The D gene is left open where the match is weak. The size entry is marked missing in some rows and otherwise reads once, few, many or a size class.

D: TRBD2; size: few; J: TRBJ2-5; V: TRBV20-1; CDR3: CSARDLSRLAYQETQYF; DNA: TGCAGTGCTAGAGATTTGAGTCGACTAGCGTACCAAGAGACCCAGTACTTC
D: TRBD1; size: .; J: TRBJ1-1; V: TRBV6-4; CDR3: CASQGGTEAFF; DNA: TGTGCCAGCCAGGGGGGCACTGAAGCTTTCTTT
D: .; size: .; J: TRBJ2-5; V: TRBV20-1; CDR3: CSATGGLKETQYF; DNA: TGCAGTGCTACAGGAGGACTTAAAGAGACCCAGTACTTC
D: TRBD1; size: few; J: TRBJ2-6; V: TRBV19; CDR3: CASSTRGTGVSSGANVLTF; DNA: TGTGCCAGTAGTACGCGAGGGACAGGGGTCAGCTCTGGGGCCAACGTCCTGACTTTC
D: .; size: many; J: TRBJ1-1; V: TRBV20-1; CDR3: CSALRRTEAFF; DNA: TGCAGTGCTCTAAGAAGGACTGAAGCTTTCTTT
D: TRBD2; size: few; J: TRBJ2-7; V: TRBV9; CDR3: CASSVVTSGRIRWYEQYF; DNA: TGTGCCAGCAGCGTAGTTACCAGCGGGAGGATTCGGTGGTACGAGCAGTACTTC
D: .; size: .; J: TRBJ1-1; V: TRBV20-1; CDR3: CSARGGALAFNTEAFF; DNA: TGCAGTGCTAGAGGCGGAGCCCTCGCGTTCAACACTGAAGCTTTCTTT
D: .; size: .; J: TRBJ1-5; V: TRBV2; CDR3: CASGVYSNQPQHF; DNA: TGTGCTAGCGGGGTATATAGCAATCAGCCCCAGCATTTT
D: .; size: few; J: TRBJ2-7; V: TRBV6-5; CDR3: CASSSIEQYF; DNA: TGTGCCAGCAGTAGTATCGAGCAGTACTTC
D: .; size: .; J: TRBJ2-5; V: TRBV29-1; CDR3: CSAPDGGGTQYF; DNA: TGCAGCGCCCCCGATGGGGGCGGGACCCAGTACTTC
D: .; size: .; J: TRBJ2-2; V: TRBV9; CDR3: CASSVVRGELFF; DNA: TGTGCCAGCAGCGTAGTTCGGGGGGAGCTGTTTTTT
D: .; size: few; J: TRBJ2-5; V: TRBV7-9; CDR3: CASSLSSFRETQYF; DNA: TGTGCCAGCAGCTTAAGCAGTTTCAGGGAGACCCAGTACTTC
D: .; size: .; J: TRBJ1-1; V: TRBV7-2; CDR3: CASSLLGPMNTEAFF; DNA: TGTGCCAGCAGCTTACTCGGACCAATGAACACTGAAGCTTTCTTT
D: .; size: .; J: TRBJ2-5; V: TRBV2; CDR3: CARWDSQETQYF; DNA: TGTGCCAGATGGGACTCTCAGGAGACCCAGTACTTC
D: TRBD2; size: few; J: TRBJ2-6; V: TRBV2; CDR3: CASTRGAGANVLTF; DNA: TGTGCCAGCACGCGGGGGGCCGGGGCCAACGTCCTGACTTTC
D: .; size: few; J: TRBJ2-7; V: TRBV4-1; CDR3: CASSRASSYEQYF; DNA: TGCGCCAGCAGCCGGGCATCCTCCTACGAGCAGTACTTC
D: TRBD1; size: many; J: TRBJ1-6; V: TRBV10-3; CDR3: CAISEEGTGRNSPLHF; DNA: TGTGCCATCAGTGAGGAAGGGACAGGACGTAATTCACCCCTCCACTTT
D: .; size: .; J: TRBJ2-7; V: TRBV7-9; CDR3: CATSLGSGLSYEQYF; DNA: TGTGCCACCAGCTTAGGGTCGGGACTTTCCTACGAGCAGTACTTC
D: TRBD1; size: .; J: TRBJ1-6; V: TRBV25-1; CDR3: CASSAHRGDDSPLHF; DNA: TGTGCCAGCAGTGCTCACAGGGGGGATGATTCACCCCTCCACTTT
D: .; size: .; J: TRBJ1-3; V: TRBV6-6; CDR3: CASENRGSGNTIYF; DNA: TGTGCCAGCGAAAACAGAGGCTCTGGAAACACCATATATTTT
D: .; size: .; J: TRBJ2-7; V: TRBV2; CDR3: CASREQDSFEQYF; DNA: TGTGCCAGCAGGGAACAGGACTCCTTCGAGCAGTACTTC
D: TRBD1; size: .; J: TRBJ2-7; V: TRBV7-8; CDR3: CASSFPGQGAPGYF; DNA: TGTGCCAGCAGCTTTCCGGGACAGGGGGCTCCCGGGTACTTC
D: .; size: few; J: TRBJ2-7; V: TRBV7-2; CDR3: CASSLATGILYEQYF; DNA: TGTGCCAGCAGCTTAGCCACCGGGATCCTCTACGAGCAGTACTTC
D: .; size: few; J: TRBJ1-2; V: TRBV4-1; CDR3: CASSPEATSNYGYTF; DNA: TGCGCCAGCAGCCCGGAGGCAACCTCTAACTATGGCTACACCTTC
D: TRBD1; size: .; J: TRBJ1-4; V: TRBV11-2; CDR3: CASSPTGGEGPNEKLFF; DNA: TGTGCCAGCAGCCCGACAGGGGGCGAGGGTCCTAATGAAAAACTGTTTTTT
D: TRBD1; size: many; J: TRBJ1-4; V: TRBV29-1; CDR3: CSVKKTGGREKLFF; DNA: TGCAGCGTTAAAAAGACAGGGGGCAGGGAAAAACTGTTTTTT
D: .; size: .; J: TRBJ1-1; V: TRBV4-1; CDR3: CASSQGETDMNTEAFF; DNA: TGTGCCAGCAGCCAAGGGGAGACAGACATGAACACTGAAGCTTTCTTT
D: TRBD1; size: .; J: TRBJ1-3; V: TRBV9; CDR3: CASSVAPGDRLGNTIYF; DNA: TGTGCCAGCAGCGTAGCTCCTGGGGACAGGCTGGGGAACACCATATATTTT
D: .; size: few; J: TRBJ2-7; V: TRBV12-5; CDR3: CASGTTDHYEQYF; DNA: TGTGCTAGTGGCACAACGGACCACTACGAGCAGTACTTC
D: TRBD2; size: once; J: TRBJ2-7; V: TRBV7-9; CDR3: CASSLAINGRPYEQYF; DNA: TGTGCCAGCAGCTTGGCCATAAACGGGAGGCCCTACGAGCAGTACTTC
D: .; size: .; J: TRBJ1-1; V: TRBV5-1; CDR3: CASSGGRGAAEAFF; DNA: TGCGCCAGCAGCGGCGGTCGGGGGGCCGCTGAAGCTTTCTTT
D: TRBD1; size: once; J: TRBJ2-7; V: TRBV7-9; CDR3: CASSPRGPGEQYF; DNA: TGTGCCAGCAGCCCCAGGGGGCCGGGAGAGCAGTACTTC
D: .; size: few; J: TRBJ2-2; V: TRBV7-2; CDR3: CASSRGAEVNTGELFF; DNA: TGTGCCAGCAGCAGGGGAGCGGAGGTGAACACCGGGGAGCTGTTTTTT
D: .; size: many; J: TRBJ1-2; V: TRBV7-2; CDR3: CASSLGRYPGYTF; DNA: TGTGCCAGCAGCTTAGGCCGTTATCCGGGCTACACCTTC
D: .; size: .; J: TRBJ1-1; V: TRBV7-3; CDR3: CATNSGVGGITEAFF; DNA: TGCGCCACCAATTCGGGGGTGGGAGGGATCACTGAAGCTTTCTTT
D: TRBD1; size: .; J: TRBJ2-7; V: TRBV7-9; CDR3: CASSPARGAGGAYEQYF; DNA: TGTGCCAGCAGCCCCGCTCGTGGGGCAGGGGGTGCCTACGAGCAGTACTTC
D: .; size: few; J: TRBJ2-5; V: TRBV7-9; CDR3: CASSRTLPTGGQETQYF; DNA: TGTGCCAGCAGCCGCACACTACCGACAGGAGGCCAAGAGACCCAGTACTTC
D: .; size: few; J: TRBJ1-1; V: TRBV6-5; CDR3: CASSYRTRNTEAFF; DNA: TGTGCCAGCAGTTATAGGACAAGGAACACTGAAGCTTTCTTT
D: .; size: .; J: TRBJ2-2; V: TRBV7-2; CDR3: CASSVQGIGELFF; DNA: TGTGCCAGCAGCGTACAGGGAATCGGGGAGCTGTTTTTT
D: .; size: .; J: TRBJ2-1; V: TRBV20-1; CDR3: CSARRQYNNEQFF; DNA: TGCAGTGCTAGGAGACAGTACAACAATGAGCAGTTCTTC